Each of the 16 T cell receptor beta chains below was sequenced from the same sample in a study of graft-versus-host responses after intestinal transplantation. These receptors lack a known antigen. The repertoire was sequenced with immunoSEQ multiplex PCR; TCRdb's copy has only in-frame clones and lacks some. This table has about 100,000 clones, less than 90% appearing once. The specimen was unstimulated CD4+ T cells sorted from spleen or lymph node cells, collected before intestinal transplant. These TCRs come from a human donor who received an intestinal transplant.

The rearrangement joins TRBV7-9 to TRBJ1-3, with TRBD1 as a possible D gene (6 bases). The germline V gene has CDR1 SEHNR and CDR2 FQNEAQ (reference sequence). The CDR3 spans 15 residues. Trimming pared 5 bases from V and 0 bases from J, leaving 11 bases between. CDR3 in amino acids: CASSPPGHSGNTIYF. CDR3 nucleotide sequence: TGTGCCAGCAGCCCACCGGGACACTCTGGAAACACCATATATTTT.

The chain is built from TRBV9 and TRBJ2-3; 10 nucleotides match TRBD2. The J segment lost 2 bases and the V segment lost 0 bases, leaving 9 bases of the junction unmatched. This CDR3 comprises 18 residues. The germline V gene has CDR1 SGDLS and CDR2 YYNGEE. The CDR3: CASSVEEVGTSATDTQYF. The DNA of the CDR3 is TGTGCCAGCAGCGTAGAGGAGGTCGGGACTAGCGCCACAGATACGCAGTATTTT. Using reference TRBV9 and TRBJ2-3 for the parts outside the CDR3, the full variable domain is DSGVTQTPKHLITATGQRVTLRCSPRSGDLSVYWYQQSLDQGLQFLIQYYNGEERAKGNILERFSAQQFPDLHSELNLSSLELGDSALYFCASSVEEVGTSATDTQYFGPGTRLTVL.

This clone was counted between two and nine times. This rearrangement joins TRBV12-5 to TRBJ2-7; perhaps TRBD1 as D (6 bases). Trimming left V 0 bases short and J 6 bases short, with 15 bases between. The CDR3 is made up of 15 amino acids. CDR1 is LGHNT, CDR2 FRNRAP, per germline. The CDR3 spells CASGLVLAGVSEQYF. The CDR3 DNA reads as TGTGCTAGTGGTTTGGTACTGGCAGGGGTTAGCGAGCAGTACTTC.

The chain employs TRBV27 and TRBJ2-5; 8 positions match TRBD2. Germline trimming cut 3 bases from V and 4 bases from J; bases unmatched to any gene: 7. CDR3 length: 15 amino acids. Germline V gene lookup returns CDR1 MNHEY and CDR2 SMNVEV (reference sequence). The CDR3 DNA reads TGTGCCAGCAGTTTGTACAACGGGGGGGTAGAGACCCAGTACTTC. This gives the protein CASSLYNGGVETQYF.

The gene calls are TRBV18 and TRBJ1-6, with TRBD1 matching 9 bases. Germline CDR1 and CDR2: KGHSH and LQKENI. J was trimmed by 5 bases and V by 1 base; bases with no gene match: 6. This CDR3 spans 17 amino acids. CDR3 DNA sequence: TGTGCCAGCTCACCACTTGGGACAGGGATGAATAATTCACCCCTCCACTTT. This sequence encodes CASSPLGTGMNNSPLHF.

CDR3: CASTPGRTYEQYF. The CDR3 nucleotides read TGTGCCAGCACCCCGGGGCGGACCTACGAGCAGTACTTC. The genes are TRBV11-2 and TRBJ2-7; D may correspond to TRBD1 or TRBD2 (5 bases each). Germline V gives CDR1 SGHAT, CDR2 FQNNGV. V was trimmed by 7 bases and J by 2 bases, leaving 12 bases between them. There are 13 residues in the CDR3.

The rearrangement joins TRBV6-1 to TRBJ1-5; D is unclear. This CDR3 contains 13 residues. The ends were cut back, 2 bases at V and 7 bases at J, with 9 bases in the middle. In germline, CDR1 is MNHNS, CDR2 SASEGT. CDR3 bases: TGTGCCAGCAGTGAAATGGGTTTCCAGCCCCAGCATTTT. It encodes CASSEMGFQPQHF.

The chain carries TRBV2 and TRBJ2-1; TRBD1 aligns across 8 bases. J was trimmed by 3 bases and V by 4 bases; bases with no gene match: 5. The V gene's germline CDR1 is SNHLY and CDR2 FYNNEI. This CDR3 has 15 residues. The DNA for the CDR3 is TGTGCCAGCAGTGTTCGGACAGGGCACTACAATGAGCAGTTCTTC. This gives the protein CASSVRTGHYNEQFF. Drawing the rest from reference TRBV2 and TRBJ2-1, the complete variable domain is EPEVTQTPSHQVTQMGQEVILRCVPISNHLYFYWYRQILGQKVEFLVSFYNNEISEKSEIFDDQFSVERPDGSNFTLKIRSTKLEDSAMYFCASSVRTGHYNEQFFGPGTRLTVL.

This chain uses TRBV5-1 with TRBJ1-4, with unresolved D. This CDR3 has 13 residues. The germline V and J ends were trimmed by 3 bases and 5 bases, with 8 bases remaining between them. Germline assignment: CDR1 SGHRS and CDR2 YFSETQ. Here the CDR3 reads CASSWASNEKLFF. CDR3 sequence (DNA): TGCGCCAGCAGCTGGGCTTCAAATGAAAAACTGTTTTTT.

The rearrangement uses TRBV6-1 and TRBJ1-1, with 8 bases matching TRBD1. This CDR3 region has 14 residues. Trimming at V came to 5 bases and at J to 3 bases, leaving 5 bases not matched to a gene. CDR1 and CDR2 (germline): MNHNS, SASEGT. CDR3 sequence: CASSLDRVDTEAFF. The DNA of the CDR3 is TGTGCCAGCAGTCTGGACAGGGTAGACACTGAAGCTTTCTTT.

In its sample, this clone ranks as medium-sized (0.01 to 0.1%). The gene calls are TRBV5-1 and TRBJ2-7, with TRBD1 identical over 7 bases. With V trimmed by 2 bases and J by 1 base, 6 bases remained unmatched. The CDR3 sequence is 15 residues long. Germline CDR1 is SGHRS and CDR2 is YFSETQ. The CDR3 loop reads CASSLRGDSSYEQYF. In DNA form, the CDR3 reads TGCGCCAGCAGCTTAAGAGGGGACAGTTCCTACGAGCAGTACTTC.

The rearrangement uses TRBV10-3 and TRBJ2-1, with 7 bases matching TRBD2. Germline loops: CDR1 ENHRY, CDR2 SYGVKD. The CDR3 loop spans 17 amino acids. The trim removed 0 bases at V and 2 bases at J, leaving 7 bases unmatched. Written as DNA, the CDR3 is TGTGCCATCAGTGAGTCAGTAATAGCGGGTGCCTACAATGAGCAGTTCTTC. Translating gives CAISESVIAGAYNEQFF.

This chain joins TRBV15 and TRBJ2-3, with D possibly matching TRBD2 (6 bases). The V and J ends lost 0 bases and 2 bases respectively, with 9 bases between them. CDR3 length: 15 amino acids. CDR1 is LNHNV, CDR2 YYDKDF, per germline (reference sequence). The CDR3 region is CATSRDRDSTDTQYF. The CDR3 coding sequence is TGTGCCACCAGCAGAGACAGGGACTCCACAGATACGCAGTATTTT.

This chain connects TRBV9 to TRBJ2-3; 8 positions agree with TRBD2. The CDR3 runs to 17 residues. CDR1 and CDR2 from the germline V gene are SGDLS and YYNGEE. V was pared by 0 bases and J by 6 bases, with 12 bases of the junction left unmatched. Written as DNA, the CDR3 is TGTGCCAGCAGCGTAGCCCCTCCGGGGGGGCCTCCTGATACGCAGTATTTT. Residues: CASSVAPPGGPPDTQYF.

This clone qualifies as medium-sized. The rearrangement joins TRBV10-3 to TRBJ1-5; 8 bases map to TRBD1. V lost 10 bases and J lost 2; bases outside the gene matches: 7. CDR3 length equals 14 residues. CDR1 and CDR2 (germline): ENHRY, SYGVKD. This CDR3 is CATNGQGGNQPQHF. In DNA, the CDR3 is TGTGCCACTAACGGACAGGGAGGCAATCAGCCCCAGCATTTT.

CDR3 residues: CASSISKADNSPLHF. CDR3 nucleotide sequence: TGTGCCAGTAGTATATCCAAGGCCGATAATTCACCCCTCCACTTT. This chain connects TRBV19 to TRBJ1-6, with no clear D. V was pared by 2 bases and J by 5 bases, with 10 bases between. The CDR3 contains 15 residues. From germline, CDR1 is LNHDA and CDR2 SQIVND (reference sequence).